The T cell receptor (beta chain) under discussion was sequenced for a study of blood T cell repertoires in COVID-19. Looking at the study overall: Spain, Italy and the United States supplied samples that represented acute and convalescent COVID-19.

Everyone who took part was roughly 18 to 100 years old, and they came from fewer than 25 US areas. Participants were placed into cohorts based on the clinical history they reported. The data were produced by immunoSEQ multiplex PCR, yet TCRdb's version contains in-frame clones alone and is incomplete. Of some 400,000 clones listed, just over 90% are singletons. The CDR3 covers 18 residues. Germline V gene lookup returns CDR1 SGHRS and CDR2 YFSETQ. Trimming took 2 bases from V and 9 from J; bases not matched to a gene: 12. Sequences were obtained from PBMCs or T cells enriched from blood (not recorded which). This sequence was found in a middle-aged woman who had been exposed to COVID-19. The chain has TRBV5-1 and TRBJ2-1; TRBD2 agrees at 15 bases. This CDR3 is CASSLVPRTSGGAGEQFF. In DNA form, the CDR3 reads TGCGCCAGCAGCTTAGTACCCAGGACTAGCGGGGGGGCGGGTGAGCAGTTCTTC.